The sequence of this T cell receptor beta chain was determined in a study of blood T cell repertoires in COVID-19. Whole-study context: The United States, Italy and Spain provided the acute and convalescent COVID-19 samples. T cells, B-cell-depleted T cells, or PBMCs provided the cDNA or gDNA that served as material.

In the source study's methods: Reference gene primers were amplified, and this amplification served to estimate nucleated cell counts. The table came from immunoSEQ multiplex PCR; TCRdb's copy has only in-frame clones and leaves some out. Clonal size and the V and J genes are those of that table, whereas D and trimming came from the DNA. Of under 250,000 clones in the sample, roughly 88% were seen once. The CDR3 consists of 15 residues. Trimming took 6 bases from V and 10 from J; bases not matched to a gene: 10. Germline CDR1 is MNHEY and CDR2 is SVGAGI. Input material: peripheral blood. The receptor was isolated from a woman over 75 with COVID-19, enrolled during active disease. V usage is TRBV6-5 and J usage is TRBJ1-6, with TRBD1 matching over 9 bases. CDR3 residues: CASSSPDRGDSPLHF. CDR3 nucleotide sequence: TGTGCCAGCAGCTCACCGGACAGGGGAGACTCACCCCTCCACTTT.